Below are 8 T cell receptor beta chains sequenced from a single sample in a study of blood T cell repertoires in COVID-19. Sequencing used immunoSEQ multiplex PCR; TCRdb keeps in-frame clones, though not all of them. The sample has roughly 340,000 clones, approximately 92% seen once. Sequenced sample: PBMCs or T cells enriched from blood (not recorded which). These receptors came from a man between 18 and 35 years old who had recovered from COVID-19.

V gene TRBV5-1 combines with J gene TRBJ2-3; 7 nucleotides line up with TRBD1. V shed 0 bases, J shed 4 bases, and the junction held 2 bases outside the gene matches. This CDR3 is built from 14 residues. Per germline, CDR1 SGHRS and CDR2 YFSETQ. The CDR3 here is CASSLGQGPDTQYF. The CDR3 DNA sequence: TGCGCCAGCAGCTTGGGACAGGGCCCAGATACGCAGTATTTT. The whole variable domain, remainder taken from reference TRBV5-1 and TRBJ2-3, is KAGVTQTPRYLIKTRGQQVTLSCSPISGHRSVSWYQQTPGQGLQFLFEYFSETQRNKGNFPGRFSGRQFSNSRSEMNVSTLELGDSALYLCASSLGQGPDTQYFGPGTRLTVL.

CDR3 in DNA: TGTGCCAGCAGCCAAGTCAGGGGCAAGGAAAAACTGTTTTTT. Protein product: CASSQVRGKEKLFF. The genes are TRBV3-1 (or the pseudogene TRBV3-2) and TRBJ1-4; D is possibly TRBD1 (6 bases). This CDR3 comprises 14 residues. From germline, CDR1 is LGHDT and CDR2 YNNKEL (reference sequence). V lost 1 base and J lost 8, with 11 bases in between.

This clone was found once. The chain links TRBV7-8 to TRBJ2-1; D might be TRBD2 (6 bases). The CDR3 is 14 amino acids. V lost 4 bases, J lost 0 bases, and 7 bases lay in between. CDR1 is SGHVS and CDR2 is FQNEAQ in the germline V gene. The CDR3 sequence is CASSWDFSYNEQFF. CDR3 DNA: TGTGCCAGCAGCTGGGACTTCTCCTACAATGAGCAGTTCTTC.

Concerning this clone: Other DNA sequences in this specimen translate into the identical CDR3. The chain combines TRBV5-1 with TRBJ2-7; 10 bases align to TRBD1. The germline gives CDR1 SGHRS, CDR2 YFSETQ. The ends lost 0 bases at V and 4 bases at J; junction bases unmatched: 4. This CDR3 has 15 amino acids. CDR3: CASSLGTGGGYEQYF. Here the CDR3 DNA reads TGCGCCAGCAGCTTGGGGACAGGGGGTGGGTACGAGCAGTACTTC.

This chain connects TRBV19 to TRBJ2-3; 11 bases match TRBD1. The V and J ends lost 0 bases and 5 bases, in that order; junction bases with no gene match: 7. Germline V gives CDR1 LNHDA, CDR2 SQIVND (reference sequence). The CDR3 contains 17 residues. The CDR3 loop reads CASSIDHRDRGIDTQYF. The CDR3, as DNA: TGTGCCAGTAGTATAGATCACCGGGACAGGGGGATAGATACGCAGTATTTT.

The chain has TRBV28 and TRBJ2-7; a weak D match, TRBD2 (7 bases). V lost 8 bases, J lost 3 bases, and 17 bases lay in between. The CDR3 sequence is 14 residues long. From germline, CDR1 is MDHEN and CDR2 SYDVKM. The CDR3 reads CASDKGGGGYEQYF. The CDR3 DNA follows: TGTGCCAGCGACAAAGGGGGGGGCGGCTACGAGCAGTACTTC. Using reference TRBV28 and TRBJ2-7 for the parts outside the CDR3, the full variable domain is DVKVTQSSRYLVKRTGEKVFLECVQDMDHENMFWYRQDPGLGLRLIYFSYDVKMKEKGDIPEGYSVSREKKERFSLILESASTNQTSMYLCASDKGGGGYEQYFGPGTRLTVT.

The chain employs TRBV6-2 or TRBV6-3 and TRBJ1-2, with 11 bases lining up with TRBD1. CDR1 is MNHEY and CDR2 is SVGEGT in the germline V gene. V was clipped by 4 bases and J by 2 bases; unmatched bases: 12. This CDR3 has 18 amino acids. The CDR3 bases are TGTGCCAGCAGTTGGAAGAGGACAGGGGGCCTTCCGAACTATGGCTACACCTTC. This encodes CASSWKRTGGLPNYGYTF.

The chain recombines TRBV30 with TRBJ1-1; TRBD1 is a possible D gene (6 bases). CDR3 length: 12 residues. CDR1 is GTSNPN and CDR2 is SVGIG in the germline V gene (reference sequence). Trimming left V 5 bases short and J 7 bases short, with 14 bases between. In DNA, the CDR3 is TGTGCCTGGGACAGGACGGAGGGTGAAGCTTTCTTT. It encodes CAWDRTEGEAFF.